Listed here are 5 T cell receptor beta chains from one sample, sequenced in a study of T cell responses to AZD1222 COVID-19 vaccine. TCRdb's table, derived via immunoSEQ multiplex PCR, lists solely in-frame clones and lacks some. The data show fewer than 150,000 clones, around nine tenths seen once. Sample: peripheral blood, taken 28 days after the second AZD1222 dose. These receptors came from an adult who received the AZD1222 COVID-19 vaccine.

This chain joins TRBV10-2 and TRBJ1-1; no clear D. Germline loops: CDR1 WSHSY, CDR2 SAAADI. The CDR3 extends over 12 amino acids. Trimming took off 0 bases at V and 8 bases at J, with 7 bases between the two ends. Here the CDR3 DNA reads TGCGCCAGCAGTGAGTCCCCGAGGGAAGCTTTCTTT. As protein: CASSESPREAFF.

The CDR3 protein is CASSLARPVYGYTF. CDR3 nucleotide sequence: TGTGCCAGCAGCTTAGCCAGGCCCGTATATGGCTACACCTTC. The J gene is TRBJ1-2, the V gene TRBV7-2, with D hard to call. In germline, CDR1 is SGHTA, CDR2 FQGNSA. Trimming removed 0 bases at V and 5 bases at J, with 10 bases between. The CDR3 spans 14 residues.

The chain joins TRBV3-1 (or the pseudogene TRBV3-2) to TRBJ2-2; 7 positions agree with TRBD2. The junction had 11 bases not matched to a gene; V was cut back by 4 bases and J by 3 bases. Germline lookup yields CDR1 LGHDT and CDR2 YNNKEL (reference sequence). The CDR3 has 17 residues. In DNA, the CDR3 is TGTGCCAGCAGCCGGGGGAGGGAACTAGTAGACACCGGGGAGCTGTTTTTT. Its protein is CASSRGRELVDTGELFF.

This chain joins TRBV7-9 and TRBJ1-1; no firm D call. CDR3 length equals 11 residues. V was pared by 3 bases and J by 11 bases, with 10 bases between. Germline V gives CDR1 SEHNR, CDR2 FQNEAQ (reference sequence). CDR3 amino acids: CASSFGNVAFF. CDR3 in DNA: TGTGCCAGCAGCTTCGGCAATGTGGCTTTCTTT. The whole variable domain, remainder taken from reference TRBV7-9 and TRBJ1-1, is DTGVSQNPRHKITKRGQNVTFRCDPISEHNRLYWYRQTLGQGPEFLTYFQNEAQLEKSRLLSDRFSAERPKGSFSTLEIQRTEQGDSAMYLCASSFGNVAFFGQGTRLTVV.

This clone was recorded only once. The V gene is TRBV7-2, the J gene TRBJ1-1; TRBD1 agrees at 7 bases. With V trimmed by 5 bases and J by 4 bases, 7 bases remained unmatched. The CDR3 totals 14 residues. Germline values: CDR1 SGHTA, CDR2 FQGNSA. CDR3 nucleotide sequence: TGTGCCAGCAGCGCTCAGGGGGGAGGCACTGAAGCTTTCTTT. It yields the protein CASSAQGGGTEAFF.